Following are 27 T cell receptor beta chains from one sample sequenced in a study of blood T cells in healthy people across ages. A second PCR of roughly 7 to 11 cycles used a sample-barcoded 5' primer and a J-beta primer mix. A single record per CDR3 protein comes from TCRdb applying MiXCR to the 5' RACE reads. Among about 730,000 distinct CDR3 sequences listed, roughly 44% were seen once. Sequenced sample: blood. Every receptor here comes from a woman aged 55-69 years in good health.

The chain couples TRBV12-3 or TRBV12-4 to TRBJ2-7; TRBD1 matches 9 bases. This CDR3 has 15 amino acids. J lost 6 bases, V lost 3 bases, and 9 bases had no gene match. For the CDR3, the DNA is TGTGCCAGCAGTTTCGTAGGACAGGGGTTTAGCGAGCAGTACTTC. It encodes CASSFVGQGFSEQYF.

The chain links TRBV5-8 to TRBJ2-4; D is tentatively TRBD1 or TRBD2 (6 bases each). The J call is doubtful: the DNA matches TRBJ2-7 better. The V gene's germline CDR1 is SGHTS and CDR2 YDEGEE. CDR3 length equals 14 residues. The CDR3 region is CASSFLRDTYEQYF. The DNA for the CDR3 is TGTGCCAGCAGCTTCCTGCGGGACACCTACGAGCAGTACTTC.

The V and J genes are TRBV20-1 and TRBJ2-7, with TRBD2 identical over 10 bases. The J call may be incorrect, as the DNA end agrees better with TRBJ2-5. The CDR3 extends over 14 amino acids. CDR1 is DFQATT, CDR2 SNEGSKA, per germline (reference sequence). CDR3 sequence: CSALPSGGGETQYF. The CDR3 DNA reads TGCAGTGCACTACCTAGCGGGGGAGGGGAGACCCAGTACTTC.

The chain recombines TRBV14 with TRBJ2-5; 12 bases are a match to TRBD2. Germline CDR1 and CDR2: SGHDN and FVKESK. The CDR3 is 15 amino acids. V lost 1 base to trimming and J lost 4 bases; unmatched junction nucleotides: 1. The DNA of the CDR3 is TGTGCCAGCAGCCAAGGGGGACTAGCGGGAGAGACCCAGTACTTC. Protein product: CASSQGGLAGETQYF.

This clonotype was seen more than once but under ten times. Written as DNA, the CDR3 is TGTGCCAGCTCCACCTACAGGGCCGTATACAATGAGCAGTTCTTC. Amino acids: CASSTYRAVYNEQFF. The gene calls are TRBV7-9 and TRBJ2-1; possibly TRBD1 for D (6 bases). Germline CDR1 SEHNR, CDR2 FQNEAQ (reference sequence). This CDR3 comprises 15 residues. V was shortened by 8 bases and J by 4 bases, with 18 bases between the two germline ends.

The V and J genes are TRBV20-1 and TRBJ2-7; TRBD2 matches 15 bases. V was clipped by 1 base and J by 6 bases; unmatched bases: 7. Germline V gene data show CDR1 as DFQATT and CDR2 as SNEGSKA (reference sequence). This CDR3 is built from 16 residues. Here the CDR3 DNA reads TGCAGTGCTAGAGCGGGAGGGACTAGCGGGAGGAGCGAGCAGTACTTC. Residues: CSARAGGTSGRSEQYF.

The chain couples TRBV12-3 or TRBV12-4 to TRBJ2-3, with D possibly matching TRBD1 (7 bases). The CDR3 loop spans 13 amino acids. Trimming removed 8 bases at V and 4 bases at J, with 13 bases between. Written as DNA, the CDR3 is TGTGCCAGCGCGACAGGGAGGCCAGATACGCAGTATTTT. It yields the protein CASATGRPDTQYF.

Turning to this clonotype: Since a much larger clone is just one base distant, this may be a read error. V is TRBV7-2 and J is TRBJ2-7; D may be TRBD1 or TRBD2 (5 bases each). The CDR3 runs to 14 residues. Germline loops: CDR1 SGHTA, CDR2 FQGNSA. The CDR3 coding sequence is TGTGTCAGCAGCTTGTCAGGGAGTTTATACGAGCAGTACTTC. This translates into CVSSLSGSLYEQYF.

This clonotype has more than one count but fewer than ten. For the CDR3, the DNA is TGTGCCATCAGTGAGTCTAAGTCAGTAGAGACCCAGTACTTC. It specifies CAISESKSVETQYF. This rearrangement joins TRBV10-3 to TRBJ2-5; D call uncertain. This CDR3 has 14 amino acids. Germline V gives CDR1 ENHRY, CDR2 SYGVKD. V was pared by 0 bases and J by 4 bases, with 9 bases between.

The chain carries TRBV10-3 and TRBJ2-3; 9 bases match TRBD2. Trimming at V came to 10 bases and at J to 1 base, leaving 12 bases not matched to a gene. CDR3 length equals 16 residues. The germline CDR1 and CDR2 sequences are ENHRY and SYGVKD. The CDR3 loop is CATANSSGTRTDTQYF. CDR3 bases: TGTGCCACCGCCAATTCTAGCGGGACACGCACAGATACGCAGTATTTT.

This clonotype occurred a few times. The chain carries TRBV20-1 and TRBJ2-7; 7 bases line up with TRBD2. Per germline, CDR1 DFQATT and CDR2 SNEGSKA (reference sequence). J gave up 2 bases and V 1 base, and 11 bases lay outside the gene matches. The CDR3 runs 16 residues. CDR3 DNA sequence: TGCAGTGCTAGAGCCCCGTCGGCTAGCGGCCCCTACGAGCAGTACTTC. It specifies CSARAPSASGPYEQYF.

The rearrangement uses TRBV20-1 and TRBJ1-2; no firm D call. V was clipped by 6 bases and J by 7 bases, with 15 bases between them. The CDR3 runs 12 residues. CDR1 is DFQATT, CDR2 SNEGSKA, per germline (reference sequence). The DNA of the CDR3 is TGCAGTGCACCTAAAGACCTTTGTGGCTACACCTTC. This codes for CSAPKDLCGYTF.

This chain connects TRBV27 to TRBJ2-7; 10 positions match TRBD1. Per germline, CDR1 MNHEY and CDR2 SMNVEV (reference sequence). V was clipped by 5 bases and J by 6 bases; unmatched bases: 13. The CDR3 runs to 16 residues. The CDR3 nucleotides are TGTGCCAGCAGTCACCCGTCCGGGACAGGGGTCGGCGAGCAGTACTTC. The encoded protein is CASSHPSGTGVGEQYF.

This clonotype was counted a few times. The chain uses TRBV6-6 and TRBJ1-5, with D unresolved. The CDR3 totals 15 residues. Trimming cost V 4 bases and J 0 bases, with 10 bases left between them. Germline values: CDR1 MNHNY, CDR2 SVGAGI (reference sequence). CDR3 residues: CASSSPEGSNQPQHF. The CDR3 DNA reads TGTGCCAGCAGTTCCCCCGAGGGTAGCAATCAGCCCCAGCATTTT.

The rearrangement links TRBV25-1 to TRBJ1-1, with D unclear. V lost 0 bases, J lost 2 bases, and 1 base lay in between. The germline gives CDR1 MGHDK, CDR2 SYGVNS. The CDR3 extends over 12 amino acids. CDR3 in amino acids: CASSEYNTEAFF. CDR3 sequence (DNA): TGTGCCAGCAGTGAATATAACACTGAAGCTTTCTTT. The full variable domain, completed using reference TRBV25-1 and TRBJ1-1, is EADIYQTPRYLVIGTGKKITLECSQTMGHDKMYWYQQDPGMELHLIHYSYGVNSTEKGDLSSESTVSRIRTEHFPLTLESARPSHTSQYLCASSEYNTEAFFGQGTRLTVV.

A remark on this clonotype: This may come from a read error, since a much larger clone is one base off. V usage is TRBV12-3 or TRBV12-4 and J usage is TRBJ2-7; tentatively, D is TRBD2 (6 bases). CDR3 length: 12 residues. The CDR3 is CASSMMDYEQHF. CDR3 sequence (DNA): TGTGCCAGCAGCATGATGGACTACGAGCAGCACTTC.

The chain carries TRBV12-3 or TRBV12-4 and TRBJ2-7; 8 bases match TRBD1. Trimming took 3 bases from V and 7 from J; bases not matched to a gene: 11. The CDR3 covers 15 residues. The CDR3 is CASSFQGAVSNEQYF. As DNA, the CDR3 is TGTGCCAGCAGTTTCCAGGGGGCCGTTAGCAATGAGCAGTACTTC.

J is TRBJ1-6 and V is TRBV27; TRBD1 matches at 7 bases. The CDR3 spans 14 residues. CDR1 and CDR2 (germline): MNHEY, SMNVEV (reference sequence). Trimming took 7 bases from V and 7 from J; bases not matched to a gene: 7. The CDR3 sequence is CASTGGASNSPLHF. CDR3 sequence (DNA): TGTGCCAGCACAGGGGGGGCCTCAAATTCACCCCTCCACTTT.

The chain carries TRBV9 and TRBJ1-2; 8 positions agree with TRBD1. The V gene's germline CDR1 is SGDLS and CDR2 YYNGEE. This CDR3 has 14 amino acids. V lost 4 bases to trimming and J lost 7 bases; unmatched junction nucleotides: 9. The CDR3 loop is CASSNSQGARGYTF. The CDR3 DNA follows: TGTGCCAGCAGCAATTCGCAGGGGGCACGTGGCTACACCTTC. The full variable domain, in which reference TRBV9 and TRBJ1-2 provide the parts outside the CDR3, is DSGVTQTPKHLITATGQRVTLRCSPRSGDLSVYWYQQSLDQGLQFLIQYYNGEERAKGNILERFSAQQFPDLHSELNLSSLELGDSALYFCASSNSQGARGYTFGSGTRLTVV.

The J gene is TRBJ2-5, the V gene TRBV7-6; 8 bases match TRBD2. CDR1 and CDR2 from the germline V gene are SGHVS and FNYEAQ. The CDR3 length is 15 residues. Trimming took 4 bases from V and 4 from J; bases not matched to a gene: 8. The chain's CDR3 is CASSSTSGIRETQYF. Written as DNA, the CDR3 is TGTGCCAGCAGCTCCACTAGCGGTATACGAGAGACCCAGTACTTC.

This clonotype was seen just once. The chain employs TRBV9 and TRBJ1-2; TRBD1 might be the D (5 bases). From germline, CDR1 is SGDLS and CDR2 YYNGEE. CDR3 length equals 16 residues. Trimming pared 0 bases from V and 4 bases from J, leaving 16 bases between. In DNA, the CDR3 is TGTGCCAGCAGCGTAGGAGGGACCTTCAATTCCTATGGCTACACCTTC. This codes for CASSVGGTFNSYGYTF.

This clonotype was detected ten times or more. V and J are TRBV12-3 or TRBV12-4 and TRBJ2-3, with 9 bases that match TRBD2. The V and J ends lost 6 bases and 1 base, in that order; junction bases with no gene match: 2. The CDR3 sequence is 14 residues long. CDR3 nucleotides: TGTGCCAGCAGGGTAGCGGGGGGCACAGATACGCAGTATTTT. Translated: CASRVAGGTDTQYF.

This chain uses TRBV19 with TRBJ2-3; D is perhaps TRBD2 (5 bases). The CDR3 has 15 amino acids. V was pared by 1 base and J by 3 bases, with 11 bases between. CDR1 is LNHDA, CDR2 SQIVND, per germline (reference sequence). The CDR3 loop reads CASSIGGYETDTQYF. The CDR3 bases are TGTGCCAGTAGTATAGGAGGGTATGAGACAGATACGCAGTATTTT.

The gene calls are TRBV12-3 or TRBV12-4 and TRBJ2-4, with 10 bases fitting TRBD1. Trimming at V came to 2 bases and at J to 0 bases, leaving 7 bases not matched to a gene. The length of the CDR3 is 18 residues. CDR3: CASSLPGTGALAKNIQYF. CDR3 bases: TGTGCCAGCAGTTTACCCGGGACAGGGGCCTTAGCCAAAAACATTCAGTACTTC.

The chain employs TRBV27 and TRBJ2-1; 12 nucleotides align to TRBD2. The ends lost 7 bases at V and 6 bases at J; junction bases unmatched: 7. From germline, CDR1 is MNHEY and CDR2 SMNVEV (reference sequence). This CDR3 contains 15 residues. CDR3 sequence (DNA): TGTGCCAGCACCTTACTAGCGGGGGGCCTCAATGAGCAGTTCTTC. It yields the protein CASTLLAGGLNEQFF.

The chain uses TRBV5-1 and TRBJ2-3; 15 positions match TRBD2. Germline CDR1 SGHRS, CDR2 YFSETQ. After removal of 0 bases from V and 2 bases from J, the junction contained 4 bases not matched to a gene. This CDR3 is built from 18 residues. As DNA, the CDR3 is TGCGCCAGCAGCTTGGGGACTAGCGGGAGGGCCACCACAGATACGCAGTATTTT. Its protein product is CASSLGTSGRATTDTQYF.

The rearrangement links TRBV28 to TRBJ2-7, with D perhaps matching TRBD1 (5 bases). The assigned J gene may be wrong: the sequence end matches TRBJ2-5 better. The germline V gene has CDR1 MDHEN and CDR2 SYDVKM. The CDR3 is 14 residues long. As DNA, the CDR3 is TGTGCCAGCAGTTTAACTTACAGGACGGAGACCCAGTACTTC. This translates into CASSLTYRTETQYF.